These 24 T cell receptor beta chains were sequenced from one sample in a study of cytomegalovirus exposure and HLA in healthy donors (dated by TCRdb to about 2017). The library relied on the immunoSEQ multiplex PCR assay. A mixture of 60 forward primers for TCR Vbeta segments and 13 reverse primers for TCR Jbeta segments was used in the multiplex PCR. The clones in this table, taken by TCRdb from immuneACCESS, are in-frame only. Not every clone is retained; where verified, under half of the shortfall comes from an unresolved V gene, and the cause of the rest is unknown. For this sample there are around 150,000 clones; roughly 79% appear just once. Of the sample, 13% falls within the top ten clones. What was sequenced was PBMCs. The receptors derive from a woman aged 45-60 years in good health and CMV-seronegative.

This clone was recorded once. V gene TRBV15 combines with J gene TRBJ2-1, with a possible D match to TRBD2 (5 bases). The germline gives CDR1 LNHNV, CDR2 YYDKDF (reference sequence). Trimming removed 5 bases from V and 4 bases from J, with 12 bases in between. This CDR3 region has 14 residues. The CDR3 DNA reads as TGTGCCACCAGCCTACTAGTTCGATACAATGAGCAGTTCTTC. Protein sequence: CATSLLVRYNEQFF.

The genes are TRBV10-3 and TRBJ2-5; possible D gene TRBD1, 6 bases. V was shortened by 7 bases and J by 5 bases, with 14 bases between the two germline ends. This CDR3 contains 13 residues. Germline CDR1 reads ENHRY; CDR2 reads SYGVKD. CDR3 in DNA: TGTGCCATCACCAGGGACACCGGGGAGACCCAGTACTTC. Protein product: CAITRDTGETQYF.

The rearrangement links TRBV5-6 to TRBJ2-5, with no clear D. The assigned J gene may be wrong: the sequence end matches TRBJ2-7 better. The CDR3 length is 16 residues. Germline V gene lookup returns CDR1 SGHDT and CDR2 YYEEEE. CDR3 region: CASSFVHGLSLYEQYF. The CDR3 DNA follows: TGTGCCAGCAGTTTTGTCCACGGGTTGTCCCTCTACGAGCAGTACTTC.

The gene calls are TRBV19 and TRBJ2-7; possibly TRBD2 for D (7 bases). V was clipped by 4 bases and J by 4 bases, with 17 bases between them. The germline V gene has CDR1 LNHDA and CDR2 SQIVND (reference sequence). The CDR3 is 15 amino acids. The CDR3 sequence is CASSTVWGGSYEQYF. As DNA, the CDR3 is TGTGCCAGTAGTACCGTCTGGGGGGGCTCTTACGAGCAGTACTTC.

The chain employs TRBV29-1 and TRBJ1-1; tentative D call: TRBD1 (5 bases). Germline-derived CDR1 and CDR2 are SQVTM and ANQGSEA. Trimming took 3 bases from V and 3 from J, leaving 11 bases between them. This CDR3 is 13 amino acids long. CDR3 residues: CSVEKGRDTEAFF. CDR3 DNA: TGCAGCGTTGAGAAGGGGCGCGACACTGAAGCTTTCTTT.

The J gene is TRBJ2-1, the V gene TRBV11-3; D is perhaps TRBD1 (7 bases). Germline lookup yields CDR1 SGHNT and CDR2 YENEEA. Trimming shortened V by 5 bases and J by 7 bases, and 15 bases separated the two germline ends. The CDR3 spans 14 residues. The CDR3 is CASSQGGDLNEQFF. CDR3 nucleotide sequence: TGTGCCAGCAGCCAGGGGGGTGATCTGAATGAGCAGTTCTTC.

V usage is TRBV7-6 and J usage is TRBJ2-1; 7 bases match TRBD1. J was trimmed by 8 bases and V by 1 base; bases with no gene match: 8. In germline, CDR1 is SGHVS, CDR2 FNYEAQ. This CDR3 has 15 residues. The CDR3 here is CASSLEIYRGDEQFF. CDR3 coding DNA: TGTGCCAGCAGCTTAGAAATCTACAGGGGCGATGAGCAGTTCTTC.

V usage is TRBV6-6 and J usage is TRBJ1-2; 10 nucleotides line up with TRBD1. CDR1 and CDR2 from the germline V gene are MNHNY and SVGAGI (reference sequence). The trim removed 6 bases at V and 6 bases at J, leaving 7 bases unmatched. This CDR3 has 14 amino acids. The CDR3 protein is CASSPMTGGNGYTF. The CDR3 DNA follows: TGTGCCAGCAGCCCCATGACAGGGGGCAATGGCTACACCTTC.

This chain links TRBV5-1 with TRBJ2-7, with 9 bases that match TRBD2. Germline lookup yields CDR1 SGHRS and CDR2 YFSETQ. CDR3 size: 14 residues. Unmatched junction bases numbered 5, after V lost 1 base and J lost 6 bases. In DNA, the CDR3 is TGCGCCAGCAGCTTGCATAGCGGGAGTCCCGAGCAGTACTTC. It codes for CASSLHSGSPEQYF.

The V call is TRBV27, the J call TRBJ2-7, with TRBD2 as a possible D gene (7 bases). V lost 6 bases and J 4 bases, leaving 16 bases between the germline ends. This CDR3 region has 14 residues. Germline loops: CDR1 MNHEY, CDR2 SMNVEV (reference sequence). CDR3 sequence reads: CASRLGGARYEQYF. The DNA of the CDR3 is TGTGCCAGCAGACTAGGGGGGGCGAGGTACGAGCAGTACTTC.

CDR3 amino acids: CSVTRGGNEQFF. CDR3 nucleotides: TGCAGCGTTACGCGGGGGGGGAATGAGCAGTTCTTC. The V call is TRBV29-1, the J call TRBJ2-1; 9 positions match TRBD2. From germline, CDR1 is SQVTM and CDR2 ANQGSEA. The CDR3 is 12 amino acids. Unmatched junction bases numbered 3, after V lost 5 bases and J lost 7 bases.

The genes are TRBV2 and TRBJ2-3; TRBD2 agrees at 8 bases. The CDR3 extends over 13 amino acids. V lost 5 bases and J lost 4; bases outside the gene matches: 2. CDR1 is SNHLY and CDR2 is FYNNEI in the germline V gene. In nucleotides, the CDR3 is TGTGCCAGCAGTTCGGGGGGGGCAGATACGCAGTATTTT. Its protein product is CASSSGGADTQYF.

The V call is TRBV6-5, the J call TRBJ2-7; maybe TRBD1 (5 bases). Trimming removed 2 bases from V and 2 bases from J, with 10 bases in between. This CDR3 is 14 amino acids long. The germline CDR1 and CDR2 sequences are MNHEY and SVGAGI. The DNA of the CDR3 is TGTGCCAGCAGTTACGGCATAGGGGCCTACGAGCAGTACTTC. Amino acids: CASSYGIGAYEQYF.

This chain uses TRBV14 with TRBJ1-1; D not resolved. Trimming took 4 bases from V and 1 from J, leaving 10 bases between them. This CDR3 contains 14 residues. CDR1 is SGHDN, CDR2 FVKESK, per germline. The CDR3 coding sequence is TGTGCCAGCAGCCGAGAGACGGGGAACACTGAAGCTTTCTTT. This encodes CASSRETGNTEAFF. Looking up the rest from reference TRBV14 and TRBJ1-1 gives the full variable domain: EAGVTQFPSHSVIEKGQTVTLRCDPISGHDNLYWYRRVMGKEIKFLLHFVKESKQDESGMPNNRFLAERTGGTYSTLKVQPAELEDSGVYFCASSRETGNTEAFFGQGTRLTVV.

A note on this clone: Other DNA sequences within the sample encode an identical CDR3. CDR3 nucleotide sequence: TGTGCCAGCAGTTACTCCCGGGCCTACGAGCAGTACTTC. Protein product: CASSYSRAYEQYF. This chain connects TRBV6-5 to TRBJ2-7; no reliable D call. V was shortened by 0 bases and J by 2 bases, with 5 bases between the two germline ends. CDR3 size: 13 residues. In germline, CDR1 is MNHEY, CDR2 SVGAGI.

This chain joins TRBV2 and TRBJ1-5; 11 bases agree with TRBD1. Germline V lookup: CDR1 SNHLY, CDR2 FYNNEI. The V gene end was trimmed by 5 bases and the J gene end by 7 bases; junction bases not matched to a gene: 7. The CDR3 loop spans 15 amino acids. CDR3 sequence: CASSPDRGQAQPQHF. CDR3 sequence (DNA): TGTGCCAGCAGTCCGGACAGGGGGCAGGCGCAGCCCCAGCATTTT.

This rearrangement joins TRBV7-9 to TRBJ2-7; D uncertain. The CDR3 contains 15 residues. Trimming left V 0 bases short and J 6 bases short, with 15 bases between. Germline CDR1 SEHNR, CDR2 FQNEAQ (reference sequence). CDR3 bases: TGTGCCAGCAGCTTAGCCGCGCCCACCCTCCCCGAGCAGTACTTC. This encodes CASSLAAPTLPEQYF.

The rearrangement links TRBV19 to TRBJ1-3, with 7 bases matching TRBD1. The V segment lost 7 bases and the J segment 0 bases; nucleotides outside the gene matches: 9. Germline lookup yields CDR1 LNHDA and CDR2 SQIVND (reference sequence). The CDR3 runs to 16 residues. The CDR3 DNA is TGTGCCAGTACCGGGACAGCTATAAGCTCTGGAAACACCATATATTTT. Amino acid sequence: CASTGTAISSGNTIYF.

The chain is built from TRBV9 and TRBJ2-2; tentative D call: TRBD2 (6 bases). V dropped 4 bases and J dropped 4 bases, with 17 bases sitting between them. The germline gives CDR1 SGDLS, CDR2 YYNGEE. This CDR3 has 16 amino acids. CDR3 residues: CASSKKSGPSTGELFF. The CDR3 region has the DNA TGTGCCAGCAGCAAAAAGAGCGGGCCGAGCACCGGGGAGCTGTTTTTT.

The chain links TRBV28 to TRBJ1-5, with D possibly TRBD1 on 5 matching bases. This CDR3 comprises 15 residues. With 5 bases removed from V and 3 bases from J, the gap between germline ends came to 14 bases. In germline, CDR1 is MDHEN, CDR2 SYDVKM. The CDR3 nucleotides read TGTGCCAGCAGTCCCGGGGGGGGTTACAATCAGCCCCAGCATTTT. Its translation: CASSPGGGYNQPQHF.

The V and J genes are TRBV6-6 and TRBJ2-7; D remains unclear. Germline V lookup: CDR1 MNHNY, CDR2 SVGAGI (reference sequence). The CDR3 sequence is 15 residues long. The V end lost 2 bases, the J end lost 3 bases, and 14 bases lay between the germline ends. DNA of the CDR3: TGTGCCAGCAGTTACGGGCAGGCCCAAGTCTACGAGCAGTACTTC. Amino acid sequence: CASSYGQAQVYEQYF.

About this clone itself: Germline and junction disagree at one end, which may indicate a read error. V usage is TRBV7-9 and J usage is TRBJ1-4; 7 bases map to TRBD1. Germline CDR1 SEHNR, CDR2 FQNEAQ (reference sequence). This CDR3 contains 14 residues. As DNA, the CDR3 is TGTTCCAGCAGCCTGGGACAGAGTAATGAAAAACTGTTTTTT. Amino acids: CSSSLGQSNEKLFF.

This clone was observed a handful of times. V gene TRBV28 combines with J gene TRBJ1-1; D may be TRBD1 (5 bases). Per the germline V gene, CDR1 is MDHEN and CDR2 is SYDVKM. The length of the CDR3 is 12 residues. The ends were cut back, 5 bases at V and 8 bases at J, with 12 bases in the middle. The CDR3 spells CASSPQTEEAFF. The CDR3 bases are TGTGCCAGCAGTCCGCAGACAGAAGAAGCTTTCTTT.

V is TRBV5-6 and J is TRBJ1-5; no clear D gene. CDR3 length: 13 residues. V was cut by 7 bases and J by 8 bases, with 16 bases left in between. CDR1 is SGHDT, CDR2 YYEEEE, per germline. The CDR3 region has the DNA TGTGCCAGCTCTCAAACCGCGCAGGAGCCCCAGCATTTT. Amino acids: CASSQTAQEPQHF.